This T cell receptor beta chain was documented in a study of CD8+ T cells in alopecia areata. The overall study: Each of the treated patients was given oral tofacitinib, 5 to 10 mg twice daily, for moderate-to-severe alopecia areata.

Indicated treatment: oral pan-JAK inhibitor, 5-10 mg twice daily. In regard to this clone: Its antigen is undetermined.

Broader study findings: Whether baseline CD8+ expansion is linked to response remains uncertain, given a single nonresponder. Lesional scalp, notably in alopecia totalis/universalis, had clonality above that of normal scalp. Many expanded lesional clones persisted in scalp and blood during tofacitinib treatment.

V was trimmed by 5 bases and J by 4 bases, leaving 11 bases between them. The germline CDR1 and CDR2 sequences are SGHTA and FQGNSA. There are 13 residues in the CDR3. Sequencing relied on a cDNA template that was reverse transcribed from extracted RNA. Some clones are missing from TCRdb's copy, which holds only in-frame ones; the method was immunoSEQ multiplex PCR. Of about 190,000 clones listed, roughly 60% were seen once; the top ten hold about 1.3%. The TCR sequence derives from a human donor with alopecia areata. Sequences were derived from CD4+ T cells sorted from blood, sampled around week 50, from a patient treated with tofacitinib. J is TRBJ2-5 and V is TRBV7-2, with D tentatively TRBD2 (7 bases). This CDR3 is CASSPGGRETQYF. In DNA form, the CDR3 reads TGTGCCAGCAGCCCCGGGGGGCGAGAGACCCAGTACTTC.